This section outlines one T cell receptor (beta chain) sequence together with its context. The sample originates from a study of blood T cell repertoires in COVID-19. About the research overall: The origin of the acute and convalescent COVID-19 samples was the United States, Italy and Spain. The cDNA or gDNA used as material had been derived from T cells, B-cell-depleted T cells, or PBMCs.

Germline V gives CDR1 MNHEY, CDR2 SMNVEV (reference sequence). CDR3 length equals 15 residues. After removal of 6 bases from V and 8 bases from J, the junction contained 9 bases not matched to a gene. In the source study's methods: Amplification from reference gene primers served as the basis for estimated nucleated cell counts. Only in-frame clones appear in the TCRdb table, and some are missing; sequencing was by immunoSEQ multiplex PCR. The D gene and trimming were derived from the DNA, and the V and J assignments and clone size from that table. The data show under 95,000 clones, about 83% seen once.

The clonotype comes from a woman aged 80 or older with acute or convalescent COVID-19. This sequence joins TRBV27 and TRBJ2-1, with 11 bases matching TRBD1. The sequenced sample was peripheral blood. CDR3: CASRNPGQGVDEQFF. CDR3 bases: TGTGCCAGCAGAAACCCGGGACAGGGGGTTGATGAGCAGTTCTTC.